This is a list of T cell receptor beta chains from one sample in a study of blood T cell repertoires in COVID-19. TCRdb's table, derived via immunoSEQ multiplex PCR, lists solely in-frame clones and lacks some. The table has more than 400,000 clones, 80% to 90% seen once. The sequenced sample was peripheral blood. These receptors came from a human donor in a cohort sampled during active COVID-19. Both conserved end residues are part of each CDR3. The D gene is left open where the match is weak. A clone size is listed for some rows: how often the clone was seen (once, few, many), or a class if it is expanded.

j_call	clone_size	d_call	v_call	cdr3_aa	cdr3_nt
TRBJ1-1	few	TRBD1	TRBV6-5	CASSKRDRISEAFF	TGTGCCAGCAGTAAACGGGACAGGATTTCGGAAGCTTTCTTT
TRBJ2-7	.	.	TRBV9	CASSVEASASYEQYF	TGTGCCAGCAGCGTAGAGGCCAGCGCGAGCTACGAGCAGTACTTC
TRBJ2-3	.	TRBD2	TRBV14	CASSHGTSVLRADTQYF	TGTGCCAGCAGCCACGGGACTAGCGTACTCCGGGCAGATACGCAGTATTTT
TRBJ2-3	.	TRBD1	TRBV27	CASSPTGGTQYF	TGTGCCAGCAGCCCCACAGGGGGTACGCAGTATTTT
TRBJ2-7	.	.	TRBV28	CASIHGDSLDEQYF	TGTGCCAGCATCCACGGTGACTCCCTTGACGAGCAGTACTTC
TRBJ1-1	.	.	TRBV7-8	CASRAPPGGPMNTEAFF	TGTGCCAGCAGAGCCCCCCCGGGGGGCCCCATGAACACTGAAGCTTTCTTT
TRBJ1-5	few	.	TRBV6-1	CASSERSGSLSNQPQHF	TGTGCCAGCAGTGAAAGGTCAGGGTCTCTTAGCAATCAGCCCCAGCATTTT
TRBJ2-1	.	TRBD2	TRBV19	CASSIKAGGYNEQFF	TGTGCCAGTAGTATAAAAGCGGGAGGGTACAATGAGCAGTTCTTC
TRBJ1-5	.	TRBD1	TRBV4-2	CASSNMGQGGQPQHF	TGTGCCAGCAGTAACATGGGACAGGGTGGACAGCCCCAGCATTTT
TRBJ2-1	.	TRBD1	TRBV5-1	CASTTTGVTYNEQFF	TGCGCCAGCACGACGACAGGGGTAACCTACAATGAGCAGTTCTTC
TRBJ1-1	.	TRBD1	TRBV6-1	CASSGETGYLGTEAFF	TGTGCCAGCAGTGGGGAGACAGGGTACTTAGGCACTGAAGCTTTCTTT
TRBJ1-6	.	.	TRBV5-1	CASSLEQGSPLHF	TGCGCCAGCAGCTTGGAACAGGGATCACCCCTCCACTTT